The clone carrying this T cell receptor beta chain has more than one count but fewer than ten. What it binds is unknown. The data were produced by immunoSEQ multiplex PCR, yet TCRdb's version contains in-frame clones alone and is incomplete. The sample consists of about 5,100 clones, 66% of them appearing once. This entry comes from a study of CD8 T cell repertoires and HIV-1 epitope variants. For the study at large: Controls were a CMV, EBV and flu peptide pool, Ebola AY9 negative control, and no-peptide well.

Germline CDR1 SGHTA, CDR2 FQGTGA. This CDR3 is 13 amino acids long. V lost 2 bases and J lost 9, with 11 bases in between. The V gene is TRBV7-3, the J gene TRBJ2-1; D may be TRBD1 or TRBD2 (5 bases each). Sequenced sample: cultured CD8+ T cells derived from PBMCs. The sequence was obtained from a male donor with HIV. CDR3 nucleotides: TGTGCCAGCAGCTTAGGGTGGGGGACTGAGCAGTTCTTC. Amino acid sequence: CASSLGWGTEQFF.